Following are 28 T cell receptor beta chains from one sample sequenced in a study of blood T cell repertoires in COVID-19 (dated by TCRdb to the early 2020s). To prepare the library, the immunoSEQ multiplex PCR assay was applied. TCRdb took over this immuneACCESS table, retaining in-frame rearrangements with V and J assigned. Such tables are incomplete; in checked studies, under half of the missing clones stem from an unresolved V gene, and the remainder is unexplained. Present in this sample are approximately 230,000 clones, around 89% of which were seen just once. Over 4% of the sample is in the top ten clones. What was sequenced was PBMCs or T cells enriched from blood (not recorded which). The receptors were sampled from a woman younger than 45 who had recovered from COVID-19.

As DNA, the CDR3 is TGCGCCAGCAGCCAAGATCTCGAGAGCACTGAAGCTTTCTTT. It is translated as CASSQDLESTEAFF. The chain combines TRBV4-3 with TRBJ1-1; D is uncertain. The V and J ends lost 0 bases and 4 bases respectively, with 9 bases between them. The germline CDR1 and CDR2 sequences are LGHNA and YSLEER. The CDR3 sequence is 14 residues long.

The genes are TRBV7-3 and TRBJ2-2, with D unclear. V lost 1 base and J 1 base, leaving 7 bases between the germline ends. CDR1 and CDR2 (germline): SGHTA, FQGTGA. The CDR3 extends over 15 amino acids. This chain's CDR3 is CASSLRSGNTGELFF. The CDR3 DNA reads as TGTGCCAGCAGCTTAAGATCGGGGAACACCGGGGAGCTGTTTTTT.

J is TRBJ2-3 and V is TRBV4-1; D is unresolved. The CDR3 spans 17 residues. V was pared by 0 bases and J by 2 bases, with 15 bases between. CDR1 is MGHRA and CDR2 is YSYEKL in the germline V gene. CDR3: CASSQDWLITNTDTQYF. In DNA form, the CDR3 reads TGCGCCAGCAGCCAAGATTGGCTAATCACTAACACAGATACGCAGTATTTT.

This chain's CDR3 is CASSLTETGGHSPLHF. DNA for the CDR3: TGTGCCAGCTCTCTGACCGAGACAGGGGGCCATTCACCCCTCCACTTT. The chain joins TRBV18 to TRBJ1-6, with 10 bases identical to TRBD1. Trimming took 6 bases from V and 8 from J; bases not matched to a gene: 10. CDR3 length equals 16 residues. CDR1 is KGHSH, CDR2 LQKENI, per germline.

V usage is TRBV11-2 and J usage is TRBJ2-1; D might be TRBD2 (6 bases). Per germline, CDR1 SGHAT and CDR2 FQNNGV. The CDR3 contains 16 residues. Trimming pared 4 bases from V and 4 bases from J, leaving 17 bases between. CDR3 sequence: CASSSFEGRIYNEQFF. CDR3 in DNA: TGTGCCAGCAGCTCCTTTGAAGGGAGGATTTACAATGAGCAGTTCTTC.

The gene calls are TRBV19 and TRBJ1-4, with D tentatively TRBD1 (6 bases). Trimming shortened V by 1 base and J by 6 bases, and 12 bases separated the two germline ends. This CDR3 region has 15 residues. Per germline, CDR1 LNHDA and CDR2 SQIVND (reference sequence). CDR3 sequence reads: CASSIVGQSDEKLFF. CDR3 coding DNA: TGTGCCAGTAGTATAGTAGGACAGAGCGATGAAAAACTGTTTTTT.

This rearrangement joins TRBV30 to TRBJ1-2; D is perhaps TRBD1 (5 bases). V was trimmed by 0 bases and J by 7 bases, leaving 15 bases between them. The CDR3 is made up of 14 amino acids. Germline V gene lookup returns CDR1 GTSNPN and CDR2 SVGIG (reference sequence). CDR3 loop: CAWSVRVEGAGYTF. The DNA of the CDR3 is TGTGCCTGGAGTGTACGTGTTGAAGGGGCTGGCTACACCTTC.

V gene TRBV6-2 or TRBV6-3 combines with J gene TRBJ2-4; TRBD1 matches at 7 bases. Germline CDR1 is MNHEY and CDR2 is SVGEGT. V trimming: 2 bases; J trimming: 0 bases; junction bases outside the gene matches: 10. CDR3 length: 18 amino acids. CDR3 region: CASSYPPGQQLAKNIQYF. The CDR3 DNA follows: TGTGCCAGCAGTTACCCACCGGGACAGCAGCTAGCCAAAAACATTCAGTACTTC.

Concerning this clone itself: A junction boundary mismatches the germline segment, possibly from a read error. This chain links TRBV3-1 (or the pseudogene TRBV3-2) with TRBJ2-3; D ambiguous. Germline CDR1 reads LGHDT; CDR2 reads YNNKEL (reference sequence). The CDR3 consists of 11 residues. CDR3 loop: CASSQVESWSF. Here the CDR3 DNA reads TGTGCCAGCAGCCAAGTAGAGAGTTGGAGTTTT.

V gene TRBV27 combines with J gene TRBJ1-2; 9 nucleotides line up with TRBD1. The V and J ends lost 5 bases and 4 bases, in that order; junction bases with no gene match: 14. Germline assignment: CDR1 MNHEY and CDR2 SMNVEV (reference sequence). This CDR3 contains 17 residues. The CDR3 spells CASSRFPGQGATYGYTF. The CDR3 nucleotides read TGTGCCAGCAGTCGCTTCCCGGGACAGGGCGCTACCTATGGCTACACCTTC.

The chain has TRBV18 and TRBJ2-1; D possibly corresponds to TRBD2 (5 bases). The germline CDR1 and CDR2 sequences are KGHSH and LQKENI. The CDR3 runs to 15 residues. The V and J ends lost 3 bases and 5 bases respectively, with 14 bases between them. The chain's CDR3 is CASSPRPGLDNEQFF. CDR3 nucleotide sequence: TGTGCCAGCTCACCTAGACCCGGACTGGACAATGAGCAGTTCTTC.

The chain recombines TRBV4-1 with TRBJ2-4; TRBD2 matches 8 bases. V dropped 4 bases and J dropped 2; count of bases not matched to a gene: 4. CDR1 MGHRA and CDR2 YSYEKL come from the germline V gene. The CDR3 has 15 amino acids. The CDR3 bases are TGCGCCAGCAGCCTTATAGCGGGGCCCAAAAACATTCAGTACTTC. Protein sequence: CASSLIAGPKNIQYF.

The chain is built from TRBV4-2 and TRBJ1-2; 7 nucleotides agree with TRBD1. Germline V gene data show CDR1 as LGHNA and CDR2 as YNFKEQ. The CDR3 runs to 16 residues. J lost 5 bases, V lost 2 bases, and 11 bases had no gene match. CDR3 protein: CASSQLSSQGEYGYTF. CDR3 nucleotides: TGTGCCAGCAGCCAATTATCTAGTCAGGGGGAGTATGGCTACACCTTC.

V is TRBV19 and J is TRBJ2-1, with TRBD1 as a possible D gene (5 bases). CDR3 length: 17 residues. Germline V gene sequence: CDR1 LNHDA, CDR2 SQIVND (reference sequence). V lost 0 bases, J lost 5 bases, and 17 bases lay in between. This chain's CDR3 is CASSIDRGGRLDNEQFF. For the CDR3, the DNA is TGTGCCAGTAGTATAGATAGGGGCGGACGGCTAGACAATGAGCAGTTCTTC. The variable domain in full, completed from reference TRBV19 and TRBJ2-1, reads DGGITQSPKYLFRKEGQNVTLSCEQNLNHDAMYWYRQDPGQGLRLIYYSQIVNDFQKGDIAEGYSVSREKKESFPLTVTSAQKNPTAFYLCASSIDRGGRLDNEQFFGPGTRLTVL.

The chain uses TRBV19 and TRBJ1-5, with TRBD1 matching over 9 bases. V was pared by 7 bases and J by 7 bases, with 17 bases of the junction left unmatched. The CDR3 extends over 17 amino acids. Germline CDR1 reads LNHDA; CDR2 reads SQIVND (reference sequence). CDR3 sequence: CASTSLLGTGQKQPQHF. CDR3 sequence (DNA): TGTGCCAGTACCAGCCTTCTTGGGACAGGGCAAAAACAGCCCCAGCATTTT.

Only a few counts were recorded for this clone. The chain uses TRBV5-8 and TRBJ2-3, with a weak D call TRBD2 (6 bases). Trimming took off 4 bases at V and 2 bases at J, with 11 bases between the two ends. There are 14 residues in the CDR3. Germline assignment: CDR1 SGHTS and CDR2 YDEGEE. CDR3 in DNA: TGTGCCAGCAGCAGGGGACTGAACACAGATACGCAGTATTTT. Protein: CASSRGLNTDTQYF.

The chain links TRBV3-1 (or the pseudogene TRBV3-2) to TRBJ1-4; 9 bases are shared with TRBD1. The CDR3 has 14 residues. Germline assignment: CDR1 LGHDT and CDR2 YNNKEL (reference sequence). Trimming cost V 5 bases and J 7 bases; bases outside gene matches: 5. CDR3 in amino acids: CASSWGTGREKLFF. The CDR3 bases are TGTGCCAGCAGCTGGGGGACAGGGCGTGAAAAACTGTTTTTT.

The genes are TRBV7-3 and TRBJ2-7; 7 nucleotides align to TRBD1. The V gene end was trimmed by 5 bases and the J gene end by 6 bases; junction bases not matched to a gene: 13. The germline CDR1 and CDR2 sequences are SGHTA and FQGTGA. The CDR3 is 15 residues long. This CDR3 reads CASSLSGTVVGEQYF. DNA of the CDR3: TGTGCCAGCAGCCTATCCGGGACAGTGGTTGGCGAGCAGTACTTC.

The chain carries TRBV7-9 and TRBJ2-7; D remains ambiguous. V lost 5 bases to trimming and J lost 0 bases, with 14 bases between them. Looked up from germline, CDR1 is SEHNR and CDR2 is FQNEAQ (reference sequence). The CDR3 consists of 15 residues. CDR3 in DNA: TGTGCCAGCAGCCGCGACTCTCGAAGCTCCTACGAGCAGTACTTC. Its translation: CASSRDSRSSYEQYF.

This clone has a handful of counts. J is TRBJ2-7 and V is TRBV7-2; D might be TRBD2 (7 bases). The germline V gene has CDR1 SGHTA and CDR2 FQGNSA. V lost 2 bases to trimming and J lost 1 base, with 15 bases between them. This CDR3 has 16 residues. The CDR3 region is CASSLSGGPPSYEQYF. The CDR3 DNA sequence: TGTGCCAGCAGCTTATCGGGGGGCCCCCCATCCTACGAGCAGTACTTC.

The chain recombines TRBV20-1 with TRBJ1-1; unclear D gene. Germline loops: CDR1 DFQATT, CDR2 SNEGSKA (reference sequence). This CDR3 region has 11 residues. The ends were cut back, 4 bases at V and 7 bases at J, with 10 bases in the middle. The CDR3 coding sequence is TGCAGTGCTATTCACTCGGTTGAAGCTTTCTTT. It codes for CSAIHSVEAFF.

This chain connects TRBV6-5 to TRBJ1-2, with 8 positions matching TRBD1. V gave up 6 bases and J gave up 3 bases; unmatched junction bases: 6. The germline CDR1 and CDR2 sequences are MNHEY and SVGAGI. This CDR3 region has 14 residues. CDR3 DNA: TGTGCCAGCAGGCCACAGGGGGGGGACTATGGCTACACCTTC. Translation: CASRPQGGDYGYTF.

This chain links TRBV7-2 with TRBJ1-1; TRBD1 aligns across 8 bases. This CDR3 has 16 residues. Trimming at V came to 5 bases and at J to 3 bases, leaving 11 bases not matched to a gene. Looked up from germline, CDR1 is SGHTA and CDR2 is FQGNSA. The CDR3 bases are TGTGCCAGCAGCCTTCTCCTAGGACAGGGCGACACTGAAGCTTTCTTT. Translation: CASSLLLGQGDTEAFF. Variable domain in full (rest from reference TRBV7-2 and TRBJ1-1): GAGVSQSPSNKVTEKGKDVELRCDPISGHTALYWYRQSLGQGLEFLIYFQGNSAPDKSGLPSDRFSAERTGGSVSTLTIQRTQQEDSAVYLCASSLLLGQGDTEAFFGQGTRLTVV.

The chain recombines TRBV3-1 (or the pseudogene TRBV3-2) with TRBJ2-7; D is possibly TRBD2 (6 bases). In germline, CDR1 is LGHDT, CDR2 YNNKEL (reference sequence). The V end was cut by 3 bases, the J end by 2 bases, with 17 bases between. The CDR3 loop spans 16 amino acids. Written as DNA, the CDR3 is TGTGCCAGCAGCCATGGCTCCGGGAGACAAACCTACGAGCAGTACTTC. This translates into CASSHGSGRQTYEQYF.

The chain couples TRBV3-1 (or the pseudogene TRBV3-2) to TRBJ1-1; the D gene is possibly TRBD1 (5 bases). The CDR3 totals 15 residues. Trimming left V 4 bases short and J 4 bases short, with 16 bases between. Germline CDR1 and CDR2: LGHDT and YNNKEL (reference sequence). The CDR3 region has the DNA TGTGCCAGCAGCCCCCCAGGGAGGTCGAGCACTGAAGCTTTCTTT. It translates to CASSPPGRSSTEAFF.

The rearrangement links TRBV25-1 to TRBJ2-7, with a possible D match to TRBD1 (5 bases). CDR1 and CDR2 from the germline V gene are MGHDK and SYGVNS. The CDR3 runs to 12 residues. Trimming took off 4 bases at V and 5 bases at J, with 9 bases between the two ends. The CDR3 is CASSAQGNEQYF. The CDR3, as DNA: TGTGCCAGCAGTGCCCAGGGAAACGAGCAGTACTTC.

V usage is TRBV2 and J usage is TRBJ1-1; the D gene is possibly TRBD1 (5 bases). The CDR3 sequence is 14 residues long. CDR1 and CDR2 (germline): SNHLY, FYNNEI. Trimming removed 8 bases from V and 0 bases from J, with 13 bases in between. The CDR3 spells CASVAGRMNTEAFF. The CDR3, as DNA: TGTGCCAGCGTAGCGGGGCGAATGAACACTGAAGCTTTCTTT.

This chain joins TRBV9 and TRBJ1-2; possible D gene TRBD1, 5 bases. This CDR3 comprises 16 residues. Germline CDR1 reads SGDLS; CDR2 reads YYNGEE. Trimming pared 0 bases from V and 2 bases from J, leaving 14 bases between. The CDR3 here is CASSVERQLRNYGYTF. In DNA, the CDR3 is TGTGCCAGCAGCGTAGAGAGACAGCTTAGAAACTATGGCTACACCTTC.